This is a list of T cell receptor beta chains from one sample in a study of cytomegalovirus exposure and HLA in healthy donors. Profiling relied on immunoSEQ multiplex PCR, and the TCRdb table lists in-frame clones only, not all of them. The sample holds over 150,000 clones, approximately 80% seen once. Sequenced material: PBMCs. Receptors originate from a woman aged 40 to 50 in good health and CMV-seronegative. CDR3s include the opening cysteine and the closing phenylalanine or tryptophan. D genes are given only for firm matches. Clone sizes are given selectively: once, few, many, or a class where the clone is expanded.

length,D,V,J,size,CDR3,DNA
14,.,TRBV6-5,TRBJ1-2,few,CASSEWYNNYGYTF,TGTGCCAGCAGTGAATGGTACAACAACTATGGCTACACCTTC
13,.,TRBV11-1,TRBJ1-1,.,CASSSQGDTEAFF,TGTGCCAGCAGCTCACAGGGTGACACTGAAGCTTTCTTT
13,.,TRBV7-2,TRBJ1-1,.,CASSFGSNTEAFF,TGTGCCAGCAGCTTTGGCTCCAACACTGAAGCTTTCTTT
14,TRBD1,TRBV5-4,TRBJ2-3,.,CASSAMTGPDTQYF,TGTGCCAGCAGCGCCATGACAGGGCCCGATACGCAGTATTTT
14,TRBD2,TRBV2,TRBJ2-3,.,CASSEGGSTDTQYF,TGTGCCAGCAGTGAGGGAGGGAGCACAGATACGCAGTATTTT
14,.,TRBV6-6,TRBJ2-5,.,CASSIKEGGETQYF,TGTGCCAGCAGTATCAAGGAAGGAGGGGAGACCCAGTACTTC
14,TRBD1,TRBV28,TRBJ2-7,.,CASYTGGFSYEQYF,TGTGCCAGCTATACAGGGGGTTTTTCCTACGAGCAGTACTTC
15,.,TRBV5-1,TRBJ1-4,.,CASSSSTRGSEKLFF,TGCGCCAGCAGCTCCTCGACCAGAGGGAGTGAAAAACTGTTTTTT
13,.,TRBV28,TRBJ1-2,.,CASSLWTSYGYTF,TGTGCCAGCAGTTTATGGACAAGCTATGGCTACACCTTC
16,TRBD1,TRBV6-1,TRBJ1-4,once,CASSGPRTGGNEKLFF,TGTGCCAGCAGTGGCCCCAGGACAGGGGGGAATGAAAAACTGTTTTTT
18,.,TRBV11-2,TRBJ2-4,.,CASSVGIDRSLAKNIQYF,TGTGCCAGCAGCGTAGGCATCGACAGGTCACTAGCCAAAAACATTCAGTACTTC
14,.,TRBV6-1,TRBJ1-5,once,CASSEGTENQPQHF,TGTGCCAGCAGTGAAGGGACAGAGAATCAGCCCCAGCATTTT
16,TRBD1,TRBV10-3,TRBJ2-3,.,CAIRTLTGEEADTQYF,TGTGCCATCAGGACCCTGACAGGGGAGGAAGCAGATACGCAGTATTTT
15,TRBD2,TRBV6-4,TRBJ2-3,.,CASSAGGGTPDTQYF,TGTGCCAGCAGTGCGGGAGGGGGTACCCCAGATACGCAGTATTTT
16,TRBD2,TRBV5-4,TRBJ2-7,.,CASSARLSGSSYEQYF,TGTGCCAGCAGCGCCCGACTGAGCGGGAGCTCCTACGAGCAGTACTTC
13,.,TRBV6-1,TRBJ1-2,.,CASSEGQLYGYTF,TGTGCCAGCAGTGAGGGGCAGCTCTATGGCTACACCTTC
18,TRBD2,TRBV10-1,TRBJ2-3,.,CASSDSVQREPVTDTQYF,TGCGCCAGCAGCGACTCCGTTCAGCGGGAGCCGGTCACAGATACGCAGTATTTT
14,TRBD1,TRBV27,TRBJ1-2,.,CASSSAGGTYGYTF,TGTGCCAGCAGTTCGGCAGGGGGTACCTATGGCTACACCTTC
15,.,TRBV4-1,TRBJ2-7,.,CASSQVPGESYEQYF,TGCGCCAGCAGCCAAGTTCCGGGAGAATCCTACGAGCAGTACTTC
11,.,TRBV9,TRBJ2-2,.,CASWGRGELFF,TGTGCCAGTTGGGGGCGAGGGGAGCTGTTTTTT
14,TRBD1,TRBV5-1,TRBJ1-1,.,CASSSPGQGTEAFF,TGCGCCAGCAGCTCCCCGGGACAGGGGACTGAAGCTTTCTTT
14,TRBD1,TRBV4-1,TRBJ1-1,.,CASSQGDRSTEAFF,TGCGCCAGCAGCCAAGGGGACAGGTCCACTGAAGCTTTCTTT
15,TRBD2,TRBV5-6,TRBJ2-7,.,CASSPLAGMAYEQYF,TGTGCCAGCAGCCCTCTAGCGGGGATGGCGTACGAGCAGTACTTC
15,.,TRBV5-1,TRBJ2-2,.,CASGSGGTNTGELFF,TGCGCCAGCGGCTCAGGGGGGACGAACACCGGGGAGCTGTTTTTT
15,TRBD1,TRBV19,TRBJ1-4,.,CASSIGQGAVEKLFF,TGTGCCAGTAGTATAGGGCAGGGGGCTGTTGAAAAACTGTTTTTT
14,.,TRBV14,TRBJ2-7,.,CASSPRTDSYEQYF,TGTGCCAGCAGCCCTCGGACAGATTCCTACGAGCAGTACTTC
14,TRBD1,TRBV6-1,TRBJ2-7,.,CASRSTGGSYEQYF,TGTGCCAGCAGATCCACAGGGGGGTCCTACGAGCAGTACTTC
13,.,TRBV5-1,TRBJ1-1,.,CASRRGSNTEAFF,TGCGCCAGTAGACGGGGATCGAACACTGAAGCTTTCTTT
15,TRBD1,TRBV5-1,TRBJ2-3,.,CASSLTGGMEDTQYF,TGCGCCAGCAGTTTGACAGGGGGCATGGAAGATACGCAGTATTTT
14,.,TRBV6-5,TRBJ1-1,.,CASRSILAGTEAFF,TGTGCCAGCAGATCAATATTGGCGGGCACTGAAGCTTTCTTT
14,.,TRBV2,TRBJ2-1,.,CASSEIRDSDEQFF,TGTGCCAGCAGTGAAATCCGGGACTCGGATGAGCAGTTCTTC
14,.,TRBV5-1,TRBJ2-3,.,CASSLRQFTDTQYF,TGCGCCAGCAGCTTGAGACAGTTCACAGATACGCAGTATTTT
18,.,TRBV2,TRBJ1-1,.,CASSRDRGGRLRWTEAFF,TGTGCCAGCAGCCGGGACCGGGGGGGGCGACTAAGGTGGACTGAAGCTTTCTTT
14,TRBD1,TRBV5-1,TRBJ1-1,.,CASSPGQPNTEAFF,TGCGCCAGCAGCCCGGGACAGCCGAACACTGAAGCTTTCTTT
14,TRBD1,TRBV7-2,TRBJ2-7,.,CASKPGQGSYEQYF,TGTGCCAGCAAGCCGGGACAGGGTTCCTACGAGCAGTACTTC
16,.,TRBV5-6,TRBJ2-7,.,CASSPLAPGGWYEQYF,TGTGCCAGCAGCCCGCTTGCACCCGGGGGTTGGTACGAGCAGTACTTC
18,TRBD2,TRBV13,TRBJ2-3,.,CASSLLTSGVVGTDTQYF,TGTGCCAGCAGCTTACTAACTAGCGGGGTTGTCGGCACAGATACGCAGTATTTT
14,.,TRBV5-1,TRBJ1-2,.,CASSLTGPIYGYTF,TGCGCCAGCAGCTTGACAGGGCCCATCTATGGCTACACCTTC
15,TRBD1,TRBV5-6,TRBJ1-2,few,CASSLAGQGASGYTF,TGTGCCAGCAGCTTGGCCGGACAGGGGGCAAGTGGCTACACCTTC
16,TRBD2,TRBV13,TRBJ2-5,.,CASSYGTSGSSRTQYF,TGTGCCAGCAGCTACGGGACTAGCGGGAGTTCGAGGACCCAGTACTTC
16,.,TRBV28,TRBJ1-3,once,CASSTTGFSGGNTIYF,TGTGCCAGCAGTACTACGGGGTTCTCGGGTGGAAACACCATATATTTT